These 22 T cell receptor beta chains were all obtained from the same sample, sequenced in a study of CD8 T cells in Susac syndrome. When the RNA was reverse transcribed, random hexamers were used with an input of roughly 0.5 to 1 ug. MiXCR, run by TCRdb on the immunoSEQ multiplex PCR reads, gives a single entry per CDR3 protein. Here the sample spans hundreds of thousands of distinct CDR3 sequences, 95% being singletons. The material sequenced was CD4+ T cells from PBMCs. These receptors all stem from a human donor with multiple sclerosis.

This clonotype occurred once. This CDR3 is CSARAGNQGNQPQHF. The CDR3 DNA sequence: TGCAGTGCTAGAGCCGGCAACCAGGGCAATCAGCCCCAGCATTTT. The chain uses TRBV20-1 and TRBJ1-5; the D is unclear. CDR1 and CDR2 from the germline V gene are DFQATT and SNEGSKA (reference sequence). This CDR3 is 15 amino acids long. The V end lost 1 base, the J end lost 2 bases, and 12 bases lay between the germline ends.

CDR3 in amino acids: CAVGQGIGYTF. Here the CDR3 DNA reads TGTGCAGTGGGACAGGGGATTGGCTACACCTTC. The rearrangement uses TRBV6-1 and TRBJ1-2; 10 nucleotides match TRBD1. CDR3 length: 11 amino acids. CDR1 and CDR2 from the germline V gene are MNHNS and SASEGT.

This clonotype was seen just once. The V call is TRBV2, the J call TRBJ1-1; D may be TRBD1 (5 bases). CDR3 length equals 13 residues. Trimming took 7 bases from V and 5 from J, leaving 14 bases between them. Per the germline V gene, CDR1 is SNHLY and CDR2 is FYNNEI. For the CDR3, the DNA is TGTGCCAGCATCAGGGATTATCAGACTGAAGCTTTCTTT. It yields the protein CASIRDYQTEAFF.

The chain carries TRBV30 and TRBJ2-7, with a possible D match to TRBD1 (7 bases). Per the germline V gene, CDR1 is GTSNPN and CDR2 is SVGIG (reference sequence). This CDR3 comprises 16 residues. V lost 3 bases, J lost 3 bases, and 21 bases lay in between. As DNA, the CDR3 is TGTGCCTGGAGCCAACTACCAGGGGGGTCACACTACGAGCAGTACTTC. Translation gives CAWSQLPGGSHYEQYF. The full variable domain, its missing parts supplied by reference TRBV30 and TRBJ2-7, is SQTIHQWPATLVQPVGSPLSLECTVEGTSNPNLYWYRQAAGRGLQLLFYSVGIGQISSEVPQNLSASRPQDRQFILSSKKLLLSDSGFYLCAWSQLPGGSHYEQYFGPGTRLTVT.

The chain links TRBV18 to TRBJ2-7; perhaps TRBD1 as D (6 bases). The CDR3 length is 11 residues. Per the germline V gene, CDR1 is KGHSH and CDR2 is LQKENI. V was trimmed by 5 bases and J by 7 bases, leaving 9 bases between them. The CDR3, as DNA: TGTGCCAGCTCAGTAGACAGGGAGCAGTACTTC. Protein: CASSVDREQYF.

V and J are TRBV27 and TRBJ2-1, with TRBD1 identical over 9 bases. The CDR3 is 13 residues long. Germline loops: CDR1 MNHEY, CDR2 SMNVEV (reference sequence). V lost 6 bases and J lost 9; bases outside the gene matches: 6. The CDR3 nucleotides read TGTGCCAGCAGGGGGACAGGGAACACTGAGCAGTTCTTC. Its translation: CASRGTGNTEQFF.

The gene calls are TRBV3-1 and TRBJ2-5; TRBD1 or TRBD2 may be the D gene (5 bases each). The CDR3 sequence is 13 residues long. The germline CDR1 and CDR2 sequences are LGHDT and YNNKEL (reference sequence). The ends were cut back, 5 bases at V and 7 bases at J, with 14 bases in the middle. The CDR3 protein is CASSYGTSGTQYF. In nucleotides, the CDR3 is TGTGCCAGCAGCTATGGGACGAGTGGGACCCAGTACTTC.

The chain carries TRBV7-2 and TRBJ2-3; TRBD2 matches at 9 bases. There are 15 residues in the CDR3. Trimming cost V 2 bases and J 2 bases; bases outside gene matches: 2. The germline gives CDR1 SGHTA, CDR2 FQGNSA. Here the CDR3 reads CASSLLAGATDTQYF. The CDR3 DNA follows: TGTGCCAGCAGCTTATTAGCGGGGGCCACAGATACGCAGTATTTT.

The chain has TRBV16 and TRBJ1-5, with D tentatively TRBD1 (5 bases). This CDR3 has 15 residues. V was cut by 6 bases and J by 7 bases, with 19 bases left in between. Germline V gene sequence: CDR1 KGHSY, CDR2 FQNENV. CDR3 sequence reads: CASSSAQVLEQPQHF. Written as DNA, the CDR3 is TGTGCCAGCAGTTCAGCACAGGTCCTTGAACAGCCCCAGCATTTT.

The chain recombines TRBV10-3 with TRBJ1-1; the D gene is possibly TRBD1 (6 bases). The CDR3 is 10 residues long. Germline lookup yields CDR1 ENHRY and CDR2 SYGVKD. The CDR3 loop reads CAQAGDSAFF. The CDR3 DNA reads as TGTGCGCAGGCAGGGGACTCTGCTTTCTTT.

The V and J genes are TRBV14 and TRBJ1-1; TRBD1 might be the D (5 bases). CDR1 SGHDN and CDR2 FVKESK come from the germline V gene. Trimming shortened V by 4 bases and J by 6 bases, and 15 bases separated the two germline ends. This CDR3 is built from 14 residues. The CDR3 loop reads CASSPRVGGAEAFF. The CDR3 nucleotides are TGTGCCAGCAGCCCCAGGGTCGGAGGAGCTGAAGCTTTCTTT.

This clonotype was counted a single time. This chain joins TRBV29-1 and TRBJ2-5, with 11 bases identical to TRBD2. The CDR3 is made up of 17 amino acids. J lost 4 bases, V lost 6 bases, and 16 bases had no gene match. Germline V gives CDR1 SQVTM, CDR2 ANQGSEA. The chain's CDR3 is CSVASYSTSGAGETQYF. DNA for the CDR3: TGCAGCGTCGCCTCGTATTCGACTAGCGGGGCTGGAGAGACCCAGTACTTC.

This chain uses TRBV20-1 with TRBJ2-5; maybe TRBD1 (6 bases). CDR3 size: 12 residues. V was shortened by 6 bases and J by 5 bases, with 13 bases between the two germline ends. CDR1 is DFQATT and CDR2 is SNEGSKA in the germline V gene (reference sequence). In DNA form, the CDR3 reads TGCAGTGCAAGGGACAACTCGGAGACCCAGTACTTC. Translated: CSARDNSETQYF.

The genes are TRBV9 and TRBJ2-5; no firm D call. Trimming stripped 0 bases from V and 3 bases from J, with 6 bases between. The length of the CDR3 is 13 residues. Germline assignment: CDR1 SGDLS and CDR2 YYNGEE. The DNA of the CDR3 is TGTGCCAGCAGCGTAGGGATAGAAGAGACCCAGTACTTC. Residues: CASSVGIEETQYF. Looking up the rest from reference TRBV9 and TRBJ2-5 gives the full variable domain: DSGVTQTPKHLITATGQRVTLRCSPRSGDLSVYWYQQSLDQGLQFLIQYYNGEERAKGNILERFSAQQFPDLHSELNLSSLELGDSALYFCASSVGIEETQYFGPGTRLLVL.

This clonotype was observed once. The rearrangement links TRBV2 to TRBJ1-1, with unresolved D. CDR1 is SNHLY and CDR2 is FYNNEI in the germline V gene. This CDR3 comprises 10 residues. The germline V and J ends were trimmed by 7 bases and 3 bases, with 3 bases remaining between them. The CDR3 nucleotides are TGTGCCAGCATGGACACTGAAGCTTTCTTT. Translated, it gives CASMDTEAFF.

This sequence joins TRBV14 and TRBJ2-4, with TRBD2 as a possible D gene (7 bases). Deletions cut 4 bases from V and 8 bases from J, with 12 bases between. This CDR3 has 13 amino acids. Looked up from germline, CDR1 is SGHDN and CDR2 is FVKESK. CDR3 coding DNA: TGTGCCAGCAGCCCGGCGGGGGCAGACATTCAGTACTTC. This encodes CASSPAGADIQYF.

The chain joins TRBV29-1 to TRBJ2-1; the D is unclear. Trimming removed 4 bases at V and 6 bases at J, with 10 bases between. In germline, CDR1 is SQVTM, CDR2 ANQGSEA. The CDR3 length is 12 residues. CDR3 residues: CSVGSSSNEQFF. CDR3 sequence (DNA): TGCAGCGTTGGTTCTTCTTCCAATGAGCAGTTCTTC.

The chain joins TRBV20-1 to TRBJ2-1; D is possibly TRBD1 (6 bases). This CDR3 is 13 amino acids long. Germline V gives CDR1 DFQATT, CDR2 SNEGSKA (reference sequence). V shed 0 bases and J shed 7 bases, with 10 bases lying between them. CDR3: CSARDPQGNEQFF. The CDR3 nucleotides read TGCAGTGCTAGAGATCCCCAGGGGAATGAGCAGTTCTTC.

The chain couples TRBV30 to TRBJ2-7; D remains unclear. Between the trimmed V and J ends, which lost 0 bases and 6 bases, there was a span of 6 bases. Germline CDR1 reads GTSNPN; CDR2 reads SVGIG (reference sequence). The CDR3 extends over 11 amino acids. The CDR3 DNA follows: TGTGCCTGGAGTGTAGGCGGCGAGCAGTACGTC. It translates to CAWSVGGEQYV.

The J gene is TRBJ2-1, the V gene TRBV7-9; 11 bases line up with TRBD2. CDR3 length: 15 residues. Germline loops: CDR1 SEHNR, CDR2 FQNEAQ (reference sequence). The V gene end was trimmed by 7 bases and the J gene end by 5 bases; junction bases not matched to a gene: 7. CDR3: CASTKTSGANNEQFF. For the CDR3, the DNA is TGTGCCAGCACCAAGACTAGCGGGGCCAACAATGAGCAGTTCTTC. The whole variable domain, remainder taken from reference TRBV7-9 and TRBJ2-1, is DTGVSQNPRHKITKRGQNVTFRCDPISEHNRLYWYRQTLGQGPEFLTYFQNEAQLEKSRLLSDRFSAERPKGSFSTLEIQRTEQGDSAMYLCASTKTSGANNEQFFGPGTRLTVL.

The V gene is TRBV4-2, the J gene TRBJ2-3, with D unresolved. The CDR3 runs 14 residues. Germline CDR1 reads LGHNA; CDR2 reads YNFKEQ. V gave up 0 bases and J gave up 2 bases, with 6 bases separating them. CDR3: CASSQDALTDTQYF. In DNA, the CDR3 is TGTGCCAGCAGCCAAGATGCCCTCACAGATACGCAGTATTTT.

Only one count was recorded for this clonotype. V usage is TRBV19 and J usage is TRBJ1-2; TRBD1 matches at 9 bases. Germline V gene sequence: CDR1 LNHDA, CDR2 SQIVND (reference sequence). V shed 4 bases, J shed 3 bases, and the junction held 3 bases outside the gene matches. This CDR3 has 14 amino acids. CDR3 sequence: CASSTQGAHYGYTF. The CDR3 DNA follows: TGTGCCAGTAGTACACAGGGGGCTCACTATGGCTACACCTTC.